Below, 24 T cell receptor beta chains from the same sample are listed, as sequenced in a study of OX40 agonist ivuxolimab in advanced cancers. Library creation used the immunoSEQ multiplex PCR assay. The immuneACCESS repertoire file appears here via TCRdb, limited to in-frame rearrangements. These files lack a portion of the clones; in checked studies, under half of the deficit traces to unresolved V genes, and the cause of the others is not known. The sample table shows tens of thousands of clones, and 88% are seen once. The ten largest clonotypes hold 0.67% of the sample. The specimen was CD4+ or CD8+ T cells sorted from blood, collected in a trial of the OX40 agonist ivuxolimab. Receptor source: an adult with an advanced solid tumor such as melanoma, head and neck, liver or kidney cancer.

V and J are TRBV7-8 and TRBJ2-3, with 13 bases that match TRBD2. Germline trimming cut 4 bases from V and 5 bases from J; bases unmatched to any gene: 6. CDR3 length equals 16 residues. Germline V lookup: CDR1 SGHVS, CDR2 FQNEAQ. The CDR3 sequence is CASSSRTSGSGDTQYF. CDR3 nucleotide sequence: TGTGCCAGCAGCTCCCGGACTAGCGGGAGTGGAGATACGCAGTATTTT.

The CDR3 DNA follows: TGTGCCAGCAGCTTGGGAGTCAGGGTGGGATATGGCTACACCTTC. It encodes CASSLGVRVGYGYTF. The rearrangement joins TRBV5-6 to TRBJ1-2; perhaps TRBD1 as D (5 bases). CDR3 size: 15 residues. The germline V gene encodes CDR1 SGHDT and CDR2 YYEEEE. Trimming left V 0 bases short and J 5 bases short, with 14 bases between.

This rearrangement joins TRBV27 to TRBJ1-2; 9 bases map to TRBD1. The junction had 7 bases not matched to a gene; V was cut back by 3 bases and J by 8 bases. The length of the CDR3 is 14 residues. CDR1 is MNHEY and CDR2 is SMNVEV in the germline V gene (reference sequence). This CDR3 reads CASSLGQGKYGYTF. The CDR3 region has the DNA TGTGCCAGCAGTTTGGGACAGGGAAAGTACGGCTACACCTTC.

The V gene is TRBV14, the J gene TRBJ1-4; D gene unclear. CDR1 is SGHDN and CDR2 is FVKESK in the germline V gene. Trimming stripped 1 base from V and 7 bases from J, with 4 bases between. This CDR3 contains 12 residues. CDR3 nucleotide sequence: TGTGCCAGCAGCCAAGTTGCTGAAAAACTGTTTTTT. Its translation: CASSQVAEKLFF.

This sequence joins TRBV27 and TRBJ2-1, with D possibly TRBD1 on 5 matching bases. CDR3 length: 15 residues. V was shortened by 2 bases and J by 13 bases, with 21 bases between the two germline ends. CDR1 is MNHEY, CDR2 SMNVEV, per germline (reference sequence). CDR3: CASSLRGQPGLRQFF. Here the CDR3 DNA reads TGTGCCAGCAGTTTAAGGGGCCAGCCGGGCCTTCGACAGTTCTTC.

The CDR3 region is CATRGTGDQPQHF. DNA for the CDR3: TGTGCCACCCGAGGGACAGGGGATCAGCCCCAGCATTTT. The genes are TRBV19 and TRBJ1-5; 10 bases are a match to TRBD1. In germline, CDR1 is LNHDA, CDR2 SQIVND (reference sequence). The CDR3 extends over 13 amino acids. The V gene end was trimmed by 10 bases and the J gene end by 5 bases; junction bases not matched to a gene: 5.

The V call is TRBV6-5, the J call TRBJ2-1; maybe TRBD1 (7 bases). This CDR3 spans 14 amino acids. Germline V gene lookup returns CDR1 MNHEY and CDR2 SVGAGI. The V end lost 4 bases, the J end lost 6 bases, and 13 bases lay between the germline ends. The CDR3 DNA is TGTGCCAGCAGTTCCCCTCAGGGGGGCAATGAGCAGTTCTTC. Translation: CASSSPQGGNEQFF.

The rearrangement joins TRBV4-1 to TRBJ2-3, with 10 bases matching TRBD2. The CDR3 covers 16 residues. The V segment lost 5 bases and the J segment 4 bases; nucleotides outside the gene matches: 9. Germline assignment: CDR1 MGHRA and CDR2 YSYEKL. DNA for the CDR3: TGCGCCAGCAGCTTCGGACTAGCGGTCTGGGCAGATACGCAGTATTTT. Translating it yields CASSFGLAVWADTQYF.

The J gene is TRBJ2-1, the V gene TRBV11-3; D call uncertain. Germline V gene sequence: CDR1 SGHNT, CDR2 YENEEA. This CDR3 is 13 amino acids long. With 5 bases removed from V and 5 bases from J, the gap between germline ends came to 10 bases. CDR3 residues: CASSPRSDNEQFF. The CDR3 coding sequence is TGTGCCAGCAGCCCGCGGTCGGACAATGAGCAGTTCTTC.

The chain couples TRBV6-1 to TRBJ2-7; D remains ambiguous. Germline CDR1 is MNHNS and CDR2 is SASEGT. V lost 4 bases and J lost 7, with 23 bases in between. The CDR3 length is 16 residues. This chain's CDR3 is CASSAISPWAEVEQYF. DNA for the CDR3: TGTGCCAGCAGTGCAATCTCCCCGTGGGCTGAGGTGGAGCAGTACTTC.

The rearrangement uses TRBV2 and TRBJ2-3; perhaps D is TRBD1 or TRBD2 (5 bases each). Germline V gives CDR1 SNHLY, CDR2 FYNNEI. The V end was cut by 3 bases, the J end by 8 bases, with 18 bases between. CDR3 length: 15 amino acids. The CDR3 here is CASSEEKVGRGTQYF. The CDR3 DNA is TGTGCCAGCAGTGAGGAGAAGGTGGGACGCGGTACGCAGTATTTT. Full variable domain (remainder filled in from reference TRBV2 and TRBJ2-3): EPEVTQTPSHQVTQMGQEVILRCVPISNHLYFYWYRQILGQKVEFLVSFYNNEISEKSEIFDDQFSVERPDGSNFTLKIRSTKLEDSAMYFCASSEEKVGRGTQYFGPGTRLTVL.

The V and J genes are TRBV6-1 and TRBJ1-5; 7 nucleotides agree with TRBD1. With V trimmed by 5 bases and J by 7 bases, 11 bases remained unmatched. Germline V CDR1 and CDR2: MNHNS, SASEGT. This CDR3 spans 15 amino acids. The CDR3 reads CASSPSPTGNQPQHF. The CDR3 DNA reads TGTGCCAGCAGTCCTTCCCCGACAGGGAACCAGCCCCAGCATTTT.

The rearrangement uses TRBV20-1 and TRBJ2-1; D remains unclear. Germline lookup yields CDR1 DFQATT and CDR2 SNEGSKA (reference sequence). The CDR3 covers 10 residues. The ends were cut back, 4 bases at V and 6 bases at J, with 4 bases in the middle. The CDR3 DNA reads as TGCAGTGCTAAGTTCAATGAGCAGTTCTTC. This encodes CSAKFNEQFF.

The chain carries TRBV29-1 and TRBJ2-5, with 11 bases matching TRBD2. Per the germline V gene, CDR1 is SQVTM and CDR2 is ANQGSEA. The CDR3 consists of 16 residues. The V gene end was trimmed by 2 bases and the J gene end by 5 bases; junction bases not matched to a gene: 10. In DNA form, the CDR3 reads TGCAGCGTTGAATCGCGACTAGCGGGATTACCGGAGACCCAGTACTTC. Amino acids: CSVESRLAGLPETQYF.

J is TRBJ2-2 and V is TRBV27; D is uncertain. The CDR3 has 13 amino acids. Per the germline V gene, CDR1 is MNHEY and CDR2 is SMNVEV (reference sequence). The V end was cut by 3 bases, the J end by 3 bases, with 5 bases between. The CDR3 protein is CASSFSYTGELFF. In DNA form, the CDR3 reads TGTGCCAGCAGTTTTTCTTACACCGGGGAGCTGTTTTTT.

Points on this clone: A junction end diverges from the germline sequence, so it may reflect a read error. The genes are TRBV27 and TRBJ2-7; the match to TRBD1 covers 10 bases. This CDR3 comprises 15 residues. CDR1 and CDR2 from the germline V gene are MNHEY and SMNVEV (reference sequence). In DNA, the CDR3 is TGTGCCAGCAGTCCCTTAATGTTGACAGGGGGCGCGGTAAACTTC. Its translation is CASSPLMLTGGAVNF.

The sample holds one count of this clone. J is TRBJ2-4 and V is TRBV5-1; 7 bases line up with TRBD2. Germline assignment: CDR1 SGHRS and CDR2 YFSETQ. V shed 8 bases, J shed 7 bases, and the junction held 6 bases outside the gene matches. The CDR3 is made up of 12 amino acids. The CDR3 spells CASRGSANIQYF. Here the CDR3 DNA reads TGCGCCAGTCGCGGGAGTGCGAACATTCAGTACTTC. The whole variable domain, remainder taken from reference TRBV5-1 and TRBJ2-4, is KAGVTQTPRYLIKTRGQQVTLSCSPISGHRSVSWYQQTPGQGLQFLFEYFSETQRNKGNFPGRFSGRQFSNSRSEMNVSTLELGDSALYLCASRGSANIQYFGAGTRLSVL.

In regard to this clone: Other DNA sequences in the same sample also yield this CDR3. The rearrangement uses TRBV7-3 and TRBJ2-5; a possible D gene is TRBD1 (5 bases). Per germline, CDR1 SGHTA and CDR2 FQGTGA. The CDR3 totals 13 residues. Between the trimmed V and J ends, which lost 3 bases and 5 bases, there was a span of 10 bases. Written as DNA, the CDR3 is TGTGCCAGCAGCTTTACAGGTGGCGAGACCCAGTACTTC. Its translation: CASSFTGGETQYF.

V and J are TRBV29-1 and TRBJ2-1; D remains ambiguous. CDR1 is SQVTM, CDR2 ANQGSEA, per germline. The germline V and J ends were trimmed by 3 bases and 4 bases, with 10 bases remaining between them. This CDR3 spans 13 amino acids. DNA for the CDR3: TGCAGCGTTGAGTCTCGCAAGTACAATGAGCAGTTCTTC. Translating gives CSVESRKYNEQFF.

V and J are TRBV5-1 and TRBJ1-1; the D gene is possibly TRBD1 (6 bases). The ends were cut back, 5 bases at V and 0 bases at J, with 8 bases in the middle. Germline V gene sequence: CDR1 SGHRS, CDR2 YFSETQ. The CDR3 is made up of 13 amino acids. CDR3 DNA sequence: TGCGCCAGCAGGTGGACAGTGAACACTGAAGCTTTCTTT. Translated: CASRWTVNTEAFF.

This clone appeared a single time. The gene calls are TRBV9 and TRBJ1-3, with D hard to call. The CDR3 has 14 amino acids. Trimming removed 3 bases at V and 0 bases at J, with 7 bases between. Germline lookup yields CDR1 SGDLS and CDR2 YYNGEE. The CDR3 DNA follows: TGTGCCAGCAGCGAGGCAGCCTCTGGAAACACCATATATTTT. It yields the protein CASSEAASGNTIYF.

The V and J genes are TRBV28 and TRBJ1-1, with unresolved D. The CDR3 extends over 12 amino acids. Germline V gene lookup returns CDR1 MDHEN and CDR2 SYDVKM. V gave up 2 bases and J gave up 0 bases, with 1 base separating them. CDR3 protein: CASSLMNTEAFF. The CDR3 DNA follows: TGTGCCAGCAGTTTAATGAACACTGAAGCTTTCTTT.

The J gene is TRBJ2-1, the V gene TRBV18; 13 bases are a match to TRBD2. The CDR3 is 15 residues long. The germline gives CDR1 KGHSH, CDR2 LQKENI. V shed 3 bases and J 6 bases; nucleotides not matched to a gene: 2. This chain's CDR3 is CASSPRTSGSNEQFF. The DNA for the CDR3 is TGTGCCAGCTCACCCCGGACTAGCGGGAGCAATGAGCAGTTCTTC.

The CDR3 DNA follows: TGTGCCAGCAGCTTAGGCCCTTTAGGGAGGTCCGGGGAGCTGTTTTTT. It encodes CASSLGPLGRSGELFF. The chain combines TRBV7-9 with TRBJ2-2; maybe TRBD2 (6 bases). V shed 1 base and J shed 6 bases, with 15 bases lying between them. CDR3 length: 16 residues. Per germline, CDR1 SEHNR and CDR2 FQNEAQ (reference sequence). Complete variable domain (other parts from reference TRBV7-9 and TRBJ2-2): DTGVSQNPRHKITKRGQNVTFRCDPISEHNRLYWYRQTLGQGPEFLTYFQNEAQLEKSRLLSDRFSAERPKGSFSTLEIQRTEQGDSAMYLCASSLGPLGRSGELFFGEGSRLTVL.